This T cell receptor beta chain was sequenced during a study of breast tumors, draining lymph nodes, adjacent tissues. Findings and caveats of the study: Tumor repertoires ranked between lymph nodes and nontumor tissue in diversity, with V and J gene preferences. Luminal-like breast cancer showed significantly higher tumor–nontumor repertoire similarity than basal-like. The data were judged consistent with most tumor T cells coming from lymph node and expanding in tumor.

Points on this clonotype: The antigen is unknown.

Germline CDR1 ENHRY, CDR2 SYGVKD. Unmatched junction bases numbered 6, after V lost 0 bases and J lost 1 base. The CDR3 spans 17 residues. TCRdb fed the multiplex PCR reads into MiXCR, producing one record per CDR3 protein. This sample carries approximately 23,000 distinct CDR3 sequences, 68% of them seen once, and the ten largest clones take under 25%. Sequencing was done on a sample of tumor-adjacent breast tissue. The chain joins TRBV10-3 to TRBJ2-7, with 10 nucleotides matching TRBD2. This sequence was found in a female donor with breast cancer. Some clones in this sample may be carry-over from other donors' samples. The CDR3 sequence: CAISESLAGVWSYEQYF. The CDR3 bases are TGTGCCATCAGTGAGTCGCTAGCGGGAGTTTGGTCCTACGAGCAGTACTTC.